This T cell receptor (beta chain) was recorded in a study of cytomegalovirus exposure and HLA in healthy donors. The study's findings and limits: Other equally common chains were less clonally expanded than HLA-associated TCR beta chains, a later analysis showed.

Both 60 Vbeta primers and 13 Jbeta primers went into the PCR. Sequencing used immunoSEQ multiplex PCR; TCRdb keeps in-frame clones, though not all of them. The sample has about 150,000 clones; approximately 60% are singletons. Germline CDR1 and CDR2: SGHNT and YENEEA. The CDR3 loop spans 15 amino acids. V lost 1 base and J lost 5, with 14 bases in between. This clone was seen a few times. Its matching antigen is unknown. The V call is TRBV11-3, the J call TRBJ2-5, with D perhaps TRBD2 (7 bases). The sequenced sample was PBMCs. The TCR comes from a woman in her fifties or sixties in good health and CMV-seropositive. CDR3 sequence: CASSLGSGEGETQYF. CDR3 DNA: TGTGCCAGCAGCTTAGGTTCAGGGGAGGGGGAGACCCAGTACTTC. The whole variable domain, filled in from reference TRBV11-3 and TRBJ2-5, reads EAGVVQSPRYKIIEKKQPVAFWCNPISGHNTLYWYLQNLGQGPELLIRYENEEAVDDSQLPKDRFSAERLKGVDSTLKIQPAELGDSAVYLCASSLGSGEGETQYFGPGTRLLVL.